Listed here are 3 T cell receptor beta chains from one sample, sequenced in a study of CD8+ T cells in alopecia areata. RNA was isolated and reverse transcribed to cDNA, the sequencing template. The method was immunoSEQ multiplex PCR; TCRdb's version includes in-frame clones alone and lacks a portion of them. The data hold hundreds of thousands of clones, with roughly 69% observed a single time. Sequencing was performed on CD4+ T cells sorted from blood, taken at week 0. All receptors derive from a human donor with alopecia areata.

The chain joins TRBV7-2 to TRBJ2-7; D might be TRBD1 (6 bases). V was clipped by 5 bases and J by 9 bases, with 11 bases between them. CDR1 is SGHTA, CDR2 FQGNSA, per germline. This CDR3 spans 11 amino acids. CDR3 coding DNA: TGTGCCAGCAGCGTACAGGGCGGGCAGTACTTC. This sequence encodes CASSVQGGQYF. Together with reference TRBV7-2 and TRBJ2-7, the CDR3 gives the full variable domain: GAGVSQSPSNKVTEKGKDVELRCDPISGHTALYWYRQSLGQGLEFLIYFQGNSAPDKSGLPSDRFSAERTGGSVSTLTIQRTQQEDSAVYLCASSVQGGQYFGPGTRLTVT.

The chain uses TRBV29-1 and TRBJ2-2; 8 nucleotides line up with TRBD1. V shed 3 bases, J shed 5 bases, and the junction held 5 bases outside the gene matches. CDR1 is SQVTM, CDR2 ANQGSEA, per germline. The CDR3 length is 14 residues. The CDR3 spells CSVERQGATGELFF. DNA for the CDR3: TGCAGCGTTGAGCGTCAGGGGGCAACCGGGGAGCTGTTTTTT.

This clone turned up a few times. The chain is built from TRBV7-8 and TRBJ2-7, with TRBD1 identical over 7 bases. The CDR3 is made up of 12 amino acids. Germline values: CDR1 SGHVS, CDR2 FQNEAQ. V shed 5 bases and J 4 bases; nucleotides not matched to a gene: 2. DNA for the CDR3: TGTGCCAGCAGCCTACAGGGGTACGAGCAGTACTTC. This sequence encodes CASSLQGYEQYF.